The 30 T cell receptor beta chains listed next were all sequenced from one sample in a study of T cells in Graves' hyperthyroidism and ophthalmopathy. The TCR beta CDR3 regions underwent amplification using RNA transcripts as the source. When the TCR CDR3 underwent first-round RT-PCR, the HTBI primer set was used. TCRdb re-analysed the multiplex PCR reads in MiXCR, keeping a single row per CDR3 protein. The sample records approximately 400,000 distinct CDR3 sequences, 15% to 17% being singletons. The sample taken for sequencing was blood. The receptors derive from a woman aged 18-29 years with Graves' hyperthyroidism.

This clonotype appeared many times. This chain connects TRBV29-1 to TRBJ1-1, with 7 bases that match TRBD1. CDR3 length: 10 amino acids. Germline CDR1 is SQVTM and CDR2 is ANQGSEA. V lost 7 bases, J lost 7 bases, and 3 bases stayed unmatched. The CDR3 region is CSARQGEAFF. Written as DNA, the CDR3 is TGCAGCGCCCGACAGGGTGAAGCTTTCTTT. Looking up the rest from reference TRBV29-1 and TRBJ1-1 gives the full variable domain: SAVISQKPSRDICQRGTSLTIQCQVDSQVTMMFWYRQQPGQSLTLIATANQGSEATYESGFVIDKFPISRPNLTFSTLTVSNMSPEDSSIYLCSARQGEAFFGQGTRLTVV.

This clonotype has a count of ten or more. This chain links TRBV3-1 with TRBJ1-3; D is possibly TRBD1 (5 bases). The CDR3 sequence is 13 residues long. CDR1 LGHDT and CDR2 YNNKEL come from the germline V gene (reference sequence). Trimming pared 3 bases from V and 2 bases from J, leaving 5 bases between. CDR3 sequence reads: CASSQGAGNTIYF. For the CDR3, the DNA is TGTGCCAGCAGCCAGGGGGCTGGAAACACCATATATTTT. The full variable domain, with the rest looked up from reference TRBV3-1 and TRBJ1-3, is DTAVSQTPKYLVTQMGNDKSIKCEQNLGHDTMYWYKQDSKKFLKIMFSYNNKELIINETVPNRFSPKSPDKAHLNLHINSLELGDSAVYFCASSQGAGNTIYFGEGSWLTVV.

Details on this clonotype: The conserved closing phenylalanine or tryptophan is absent in this CDR3, likely reflecting a read error. The chain employs TRBV4-3 and TRBJ1-1; D gene uncertain. V was shortened by 1 base and J by 0 bases, with 21 bases between the two germline ends. This CDR3 has 19 residues. Germline CDR1 is LGHNA and CDR2 is YSLEER. For the CDR3, the DNA is TGCGCCAGCAGCCAAGGGTTTAGGGCCGGCCTCGTAATGAACACTGAAGCTTTCCTT. It is translated as CASSQGFRAGLVMNTEAFL.

This clonotype was observed many times. The chain links TRBV28 to TRBJ2-7; 8 bases agree with TRBD1. The CDR3 length is 15 residues. V lost 5 bases to trimming and J lost 6 bases; unmatched junction nucleotides: 12. Per the germline V gene, CDR1 is MDHEN and CDR2 is SYDVKM. The CDR3 DNA reads TGTGCCAGCAGTAGCCGGACGCAGGGGGCCCTCGAGCAGTACTTC. This encodes CASSSRTQGALEQYF.

The chain combines TRBV4-1 with TRBJ2-5; 10 bases fit TRBD2. Trimming cost V 0 bases and J 0 bases; bases outside gene matches: 7. Looked up from germline, CDR1 is MGHRA and CDR2 is YSYEKL. The CDR3 is 18 residues long. CDR3 coding DNA: TGCGCCAGCAGCCAAGATCTTAGAACTAGCGGGAACCAAGAGACCCAGTACTTC. Its translation: CASSQDLRTSGNQETQYF.

This clonotype has only a few counts. V and J are TRBV6-1 and TRBJ1-3; the D gene is possibly TRBD1 (5 bases). Trimming removed 5 bases at V and 0 bases at J, with 11 bases between. The germline V gene has CDR1 MNHNS and CDR2 SASEGT. This CDR3 is 15 amino acids long. The CDR3 is CASSSDRDSGNTIYF. DNA of the CDR3: TGTGCCAGCAGTTCAGACAGAGACTCTGGAAACACCATATATTTT.

This clonotype was seen ten or more times. The rearrangement links TRBV7-3 to TRBJ2-3; 12 nucleotides agree with TRBD2. In germline, CDR1 is SGHTA, CDR2 FQGTGA. V shed 4 bases, J shed 5 bases, and the junction held 4 bases outside the gene matches. The CDR3 covers 15 residues. The CDR3: CASSSRTSGVDTQYF. Written as DNA, the CDR3 is TGTGCCAGCAGCTCACGGACTAGCGGGGTAGATACGCAGTATTTT.

At least ten counts were recorded for this clonotype. The chain joins TRBV6-2 or TRBV6-3 to TRBJ1-1; D is possibly TRBD1 (5 bases). Germline V gene data show CDR1 as MNHEY and CDR2 as SVGEGT. CDR3 length: 16 amino acids. Trimming took 4 bases from V and 1 from J, leaving 16 bases between them. The chain's CDR3 is CASSFSRREGNTEAFF. The CDR3 DNA reads as TGTGCCAGCAGTTTTTCCCGCAGGGAAGGGAACACTGAAGCTTTCTTT.

The chain is built from TRBV10-3 and TRBJ1-1, with D possibly matching TRBD1 (6 bases). The germline gives CDR1 ENHRY, CDR2 SYGVKD. V was pared by 0 bases and J by 8 bases, with 13 bases between. The CDR3 is made up of 14 amino acids. CDR3 nucleotides: TGTGCCATCAGTGAGTCTAGTCTCGGGACAGAAGCTTTCTTT. This gives the protein CAISESSLGTEAFF.

The chain recombines TRBV5-5 with TRBJ1-1; TRBD1 aligns across 7 bases. V was pared by 2 bases and J by 5 bases, with 6 bases of the junction left unmatched. Per germline, CDR1 SGHKS and CDR2 YYEKEE (reference sequence). The CDR3 runs 14 residues. In nucleotides, the CDR3 is TGTGCCAGCAGCTTCCCAGGGGGTGGTACTGAAGCTTTCTTT. The encoded protein is CASSFPGGGTEAFF. Full variable domain (rest looked up from reference TRBV5-5 and TRBJ1-1): DAGVTQSPTHLIKTRGQQVTLRCSPISGHKSVSWYQQVLGQGPQFIFQYYEKEERGRGNFPDRFSARQFPNYSSELNVNALLLGDSALYLCASSFPGGGTEAFFGQGTRLTVV.

This clonotype occurred a few times. The CDR3 DNA sequence: TGCAGTGCTAGTACAGGCAGGGCGAAACAGCCCCAGCATTTT. Translating gives CSASTGRAKQPQHF. The chain is built from TRBV20-1 and TRBJ1-5, with D perhaps matching TRBD1 (5 bases). Germline CDR1 and CDR2: DFQATT and SNEGSKA (reference sequence). The length of the CDR3 is 14 residues. Trimming removed 3 bases at V and 7 bases at J, with 16 bases between.

The V call is TRBV6-2 or TRBV6-3, the J call TRBJ2-3; D may be TRBD2 (5 bases). With 6 bases removed from V and 0 bases from J, the gap between germline ends came to 13 bases. The CDR3 has 15 residues. Germline CDR1 is MNHEY and CDR2 is SVGEGT. This chain's CDR3 is CASRPDLRSTDTQYF. CDR3 DNA sequence: TGTGCCAGCAGACCGGACTTGCGTAGCACAGATACGCAGTATTTT.

This clonotype occurred many times. The chain employs TRBV5-1 and TRBJ2-1; D is tentatively TRBD1 or TRBD2 (5 bases each). V was trimmed by 7 bases and J by 0 bases, leaving 11 bases between them. This CDR3 has 14 residues. CDR1 is SGHRS and CDR2 is YFSETQ in the germline V gene. The CDR3 protein is CASRGRSSYNEQFF. The DNA of the CDR3 is TGCGCCAGCCGGGGCAGGAGCTCCTACAATGAGCAGTTCTTC.

This clonotype was observed at least ten times. The V call is TRBV10-3, the J call TRBJ2-7; 9 positions match TRBD1. The junction had 2 bases not matched to a gene; V was cut back by 6 bases and J by 5 bases. The germline gives CDR1 ENHRY, CDR2 SYGVKD. The CDR3 spans 12 residues. The CDR3 spells CAIRQGADEQYF. In DNA form, the CDR3 reads TGTGCCATCAGACAGGGGGCAGACGAGCAGTACTTC.

On this clonotype: A much bigger clone sits one base away, suggesting this may be a read error. The chain uses TRBV7-3 and TRBJ2-1; D ambiguous. The germline V gene has CDR1 SGHTA and CDR2 FQGTGA. The CDR3 consists of 13 residues. The V end lost 5 bases, the J end lost 10 bases, and 15 bases lay between the germline ends. The CDR3, as DNA: TGTGCCAGCAGCCCCGTGAGAGGCGCGGAGCAGTTCTTC. This codes for CASSPVRGAEQFF.

This clonotype was seen a few times. Compared with germline, one end of the junction differs, possibly owing to a read error. The chain joins TRBV5-1 to TRBJ1-5; 7 bases agree with TRBD1. Germline V gene sequence: CDR1 SGHRS, CDR2 YFSETQ. The CDR3 contains 15 residues. The CDR3 coding sequence is TGCACCAGCAGCTTGGCCGGACAGGAGACTCAGCCCCAGCATTTT. Protein product: CTSSLAGQETQPQHF. Full variable domain (outside the CDR3, taken from reference TRBV5-1 and TRBJ1-5): KAGVTQTPRYLIKTRGQQVTLSCSPISGHRSVSWYQQTPGQGLQFLFEYFSETQRNKGNFPGRFSGRQFSNSRSEMNVSTLELGDSALYLCTSSLAGQETQPQHFGDGTRLSIL.

This clonotype was seen a few times. V gene TRBV12-3 or TRBV12-4 combines with J gene TRBJ1-1; no definite D call. The ends were cut back, 8 bases at V and 3 bases at J, with 7 bases in the middle. The CDR3 covers 11 residues. The CDR3 is CASHQDTEAFF. In nucleotides, the CDR3 is TGTGCCAGCCACCAAGACACTGAAGCTTTCTTT.

The chain joins TRBV20-1 to TRBJ2-7; 10 positions agree with TRBD2. This CDR3 has 16 residues. The junction had 8 bases not matched to a gene; V was cut back by 1 base and J by 2 bases. Germline CDR1 DFQATT, CDR2 SNEGSKA (reference sequence). The CDR3 bases are TGCAGTGCTAGAGCTCTAGCGGGAGAGTGGGCCTACGAGCAGTACTTC. The encoded protein is CSARALAGEWAYEQYF.

This clonotype has a count of ten or more. This chain links TRBV7-6 with TRBJ2-1, with 10 bases fitting TRBD2. Trimming cost V 5 bases and J 6 bases; bases outside gene matches: 7. This CDR3 is 15 amino acids long. Looked up from germline, CDR1 is SGHVS and CDR2 is FNYEAQ. Here the CDR3 DNA reads TGTGCCAGCAGCAAGAGCGGGGGGGCATCCAATGAGCAGTTCTTC. Its protein product is CASSKSGGASNEQFF.

The gene calls are TRBV27 and TRBJ2-7, with D hard to call. V dropped 0 bases and J dropped 3 bases, with 9 bases sitting between them. Per the germline V gene, CDR1 is MNHEY and CDR2 is SMNVEV (reference sequence). The CDR3 totals 14 residues. The DNA for the CDR3 is TGTGCCAGCAGTTTATCTCCCAGAAGCTACGAGCAGTACTTC. Amino acids: CASSLSPRSYEQYF.

This clonotype was detected only a few times. The CDR3 nucleotides read TGTGCCAGCAGCGAGGGACTAGCGGGGCCGTCGTATACGCAGTATTTT. Encoded protein: CASSEGLAGPSYTQYF. The chain uses TRBV9 and TRBJ2-3; 13 positions agree with TRBD2. This CDR3 is built from 16 residues. Germline CDR1 SGDLS, CDR2 YYNGEE. After removal of 3 bases from V and 7 bases from J, the junction contained 8 bases not matched to a gene.

This clonotype came up a few times. The rearrangement uses TRBV7-3 and TRBJ2-1; 8 positions agree with TRBD2. Germline V gene data show CDR1 as SGHTA and CDR2 as FQGTGA. The CDR3 totals 16 residues. J gave up 3 bases and V 5 bases, and 9 bases lay outside the gene matches. Written as DNA, the CDR3 is TGTGCCAGCAGCCCCGATGGGCGGGAGGTCTACAATGAGCAGTTCTTC. Translating it yields CASSPDGREVYNEQFF.

This clonotype was seen ten or more times. The V and J genes are TRBV12-3 or TRBV12-4 and TRBJ2-7; TRBD1 matches 7 bases. With 2 bases clipped from V and 3 bases from J, the junction kept 7 bases outside the gene matches. The CDR3 totals 15 residues. The chain's CDR3 is CASSLHGDRGYEQYF. The CDR3 nucleotides are TGTGCCAGCAGTTTACATGGGGACAGAGGCTACGAGCAGTACTTC.

There are a few counts of this clonotype. The J gene is TRBJ2-2, the V gene TRBV20-1; the match to TRBD2 covers 10 bases. The ends lost 2 bases at V and 6 bases at J; junction bases unmatched: 12. Germline V CDR1 and CDR2: DFQATT, SNEGSKA (reference sequence). The CDR3 is 17 amino acids. The CDR3 here is CSARRPGIAGGSGELFF. In DNA, the CDR3 is TGCAGTGCTAGACGACCAGGGATAGCGGGAGGTTCCGGGGAGCTGTTTTTT.

This chain uses TRBV24-1 with TRBJ2-1; 9 bases fit TRBD2. The CDR3 is 16 amino acids. Germline CDR1 reads KGHDR; CDR2 reads SFDVKD. Trimming removed 3 bases from V and 5 bases from J; junction bases left unmatched: 7. CDR3: CATSDTLAGRNNEQFF. Here the CDR3 DNA reads TGTGCCACCAGTGATACTCTAGCGGGGAGAAACAATGAGCAGTTCTTC.

This chain connects TRBV10-2 to TRBJ2-7, with D possibly TRBD1 on 7 matching bases. Germline CDR1 is WSHSY and CDR2 is SAAADI. The CDR3 runs 15 residues. Deletions cut 4 bases from V and 4 bases from J, with 17 bases between. CDR3 in amino acids: CASSGSQGGWYEQYF. The CDR3 nucleotides are TGCGCCAGCAGTGGGTCTCAGGGGGGTTGGTACGAGCAGTACTTC.

This chain joins TRBV11-3 and TRBJ2-5, with 7 positions matching TRBD2. CDR1 is SGHNT and CDR2 is YENEEA in the germline V gene. The CDR3 runs 17 residues. V shed 5 bases and J 4 bases; nucleotides not matched to a gene: 16. The CDR3 nucleotides are TGTGCCAGCAGCCTACACACAACGGGAGGCTCCGGAGAGACCCAGTACTTC. Translating it yields CASSLHTTGGSGETQYF.

The gene calls are TRBV20-1 and TRBJ1-2; D remains unclear. The germline V gene encodes CDR1 DFQATT and CDR2 SNEGSKA (reference sequence). This CDR3 has 12 residues. Trimming removed 3 bases from V and 4 bases from J, with 9 bases in between. CDR3 bases: TGCAGTGCTAGGAGCGGGCCCTATGGCTACACCTTC. Translating it yields CSARSGPYGYTF.

This clonotype was found many times. The chain uses TRBV6-1 and TRBJ2-1; 11 positions match TRBD1. Germline V CDR1 and CDR2: MNHNS, SASEGT. Trimming at V came to 4 bases and at J to 2 bases, leaving 4 bases not matched to a gene. The CDR3 length is 16 residues. The CDR3 region is CASSGGTGGPYNEQFF. CDR3 sequence (DNA): TGTGCCAGCAGTGGAGGGACAGGGGGGCCCTACAATGAGCAGTTCTTC.

This clonotype was counted many times. The gene calls are TRBV6-2 or TRBV6-3 and TRBJ2-7; maybe TRBD2 (6 bases). The CDR3 is 15 residues long. V lost 3 bases and J 0 bases, leaving 12 bases between the germline ends. Germline CDR1 and CDR2: MNHEY and SVGEGT. CDR3: CASSYVLAASYEQYF. CDR3 bases: TGTGCCAGCAGTTATGTACTAGCAGCCTCCTACGAGCAGTACTTC.